This T cell receptor (beta chain) derives from a study of siplizumab effects on memory and regulatory T cells. Clones were read by immunoSEQ multiplex PCR, and TCRdb kept only the in-frame ones, dropping some. The sample lists about 120,000 clones, around nine tenths seen once, with 1% to 1.5% in the top ten. Germline CDR1 is MNHNS and CDR2 is SASEGT. The V end was cut by 7 bases, the J end by 4 bases, with 14 bases between. This CDR3 is 13 amino acids long. On this clone itself: No antigen is known for it.

The study's findings and limits: Naive or memory phenotype was unassignable for roughly 75-97% of proliferating CD4+ or CD8+ clones. There was no confirmation of the suppressive function of proliferating Tregs from siplizumab cultures. Siplizumab significantly reduced alloreactive sequences traceable to unstimulated CD4+ memory cells.

Sequencing was performed on CD4+ T cells sorted from blood. The chain links TRBV6-1 to TRBJ2-7, with D possibly matching TRBD1 (6 bases). The TCR comes from a human donor in good health. The CDR3 DNA sequence: TGTGCCAGCACCACAGGGCCAGGGTACGAGCAGTACTTC. Translating gives CASTTGPGYEQYF.